This TCR beta chain was captured in a study of CD8+ T cells in alopecia areata. Concerning this clone itself: Antigen specificity is unknown.

Study-level results: Scalp specimens additionally yield sequences from normal skin's resident alphabeta T cells.

Treatment noted: oral pan-JAK inhibitor, 5-10 mg twice daily. cDNA prepared by RNA extraction and subsequent reverse transcription served as the template for sequencing. Assay: immunoSEQ multiplex PCR; the TCRdb copy retains only in-frame clones and omits some. The table lists roughly 140,000 clones, 82% of them singletons, with approximately 25% in the top ten. Germline V gene sequence: CDR1 GTSNPN, CDR2 SVGIG (reference sequence). CDR3 length equals 16 residues. V lost 8 bases, J lost 0 bases, and 10 bases stayed unmatched. The sequencing used CD8+ T cells sorted from blood, collected at week 4, from a patient treated with tofacitinib. This chain joins TRBV30 and TRBJ2-6, with 7 positions matching TRBD1. The source is a human donor with alopecia areata. The CDR3 sequence is CASGQDARSGANVLTF. As DNA, the CDR3 is TGTGCCAGTGGACAGGATGCACGCTCTGGGGCCAACGTCCTGACTTTC.